The 29 T cell receptor beta chains listed next were all sequenced from one sample in a study of T-cell reconstitution after alpha-beta-depleted transplantation in children. As it was prepared, the TCRbeta library received unique molecular identifiers. TCRdb redid the calling of the PCR reads with MiXCR, one entry per CDR3 protein. The profile shows 250,000 to 400,000 distinct CDR3 sequences, over 20% of them singletons. The sequencing here drew on PBMCs, mostly from graft donor cells, taken 180 days after TCRalphabeta/CD19-depleted stem cell transplant. These receptors were collected from a male patient aged 5 to 17 who had a stem cell transplant for acute lymphoblastic leukemia, so the T cells may come from the graft donor.

This chain joins TRBV2 and TRBJ2-1, with 8 bases that match TRBD2. The germline V gene has CDR1 SNHLY and CDR2 FYNNEI. This CDR3 has 14 amino acids. Trimming removed 7 bases from V and 8 bases from J; junction bases left unmatched: 10. CDR3 protein: CASTDERGWDEQFF. The CDR3 region has the DNA TGTGCCAGCACCGACGAGCGGGGGTGGGATGAGCAGTTCTTC.

The chain carries TRBV6-1 and TRBJ2-1; 12 nucleotides match TRBD2. The CDR3 runs 16 residues. Per germline, CDR1 MNHNS and CDR2 SASEGT. V was pared by 5 bases and J by 6 bases, with 8 bases of the junction left unmatched. CDR3 in DNA: TGTGCCAGCAGTCAACTAGCGGGAGGATCTTTCAATGAGCAGTTCTTC. Its protein product is CASSQLAGGSFNEQFF.

Details on this clonotype: A read error may produce the germline difference seen at one junction end. The V gene is TRBV10-3, the J gene TRBJ2-7; D is unresolved. Germline V gene sequence: CDR1 ENHRY, CDR2 SYGVKD. The CDR3 contains 16 residues. CDR3 in amino acids: CAIRGRSVHDTYVQYF. In DNA form, the CDR3 reads TGTGCCATCAGAGGTCGAAGCGTACACGACACCTACGTGCAGTACTTC.

CDR3 coding DNA: TGTGCCAGCGGCAGGGGGCTGGACAACATTCAGTACTTC. Translation gives CASGRGLDNIQYF. V gene TRBV11-1 combines with J gene TRBJ2-4; 8 bases agree with TRBD1. V dropped 8 bases and J dropped 7; count of bases not matched to a gene: 7. The length of the CDR3 is 13 residues. CDR1 and CDR2 from the germline V gene are SGHAT and FQDESV (reference sequence).

This clonotype showed up many times. The chain employs TRBV20-1 and TRBJ2-2; no definite D call. This CDR3 spans 17 amino acids. The germline V gene encodes CDR1 DFQATT and CDR2 SNEGSKA (reference sequence). Trimming removed 6 bases from V and 1 base from J, with 21 bases in between. CDR3 coding DNA: TGCAGTGCAACGCCCCGATTGAGCACAATGAACACCGGGGAGCTGTTTTTT. Translating it yields CSATPRLSTMNTGELFF.

This clonotype was observed a few times. The chain is built from TRBV5-1 and TRBJ1-3; D is uncertain. Germline V gives CDR1 SGHRS, CDR2 YFSETQ. The CDR3 has 15 amino acids. Trimming cost V 3 bases and J 1 base, with 11 bases left between them. DNA of the CDR3: TGCGCCAGCAGCTCGGGAGGGATTTCTGGAAACACCATATATTTT. This gives the protein CASSSGGISGNTIYF.

This clonotype has at least ten counts. The chain links TRBV7-6 to TRBJ2-7; a weak D match, TRBD2 (5 bases). Germline V gives CDR1 SGHVS, CDR2 FNYEAQ. V lost 3 bases to trimming and J lost 4 bases, with 13 bases between them. CDR3 length: 14 residues. The CDR3 DNA sequence: TGTGCCAGCAGCTTGTCAAGGACTGTTTACGAGCAGTACTTC. This sequence encodes CASSLSRTVYEQYF.

This chain uses TRBV4-2 with TRBJ2-1; TRBD2 might be the D (5 bases). Germline V gene data show CDR1 as LGHNA and CDR2 as YNFKEQ. The CDR3 contains 16 residues. Trimming removed 3 bases from V and 4 bases from J, with 16 bases in between. CDR3 sequence (DNA): TGTGCCAGCAGCCACCTAAGCGGTAGGTCATACAATGAGCAGTTCTTC. Protein sequence: CASSHLSGRSYNEQFF.

This clonotype was counted ten times or more. V gene TRBV5-1 combines with J gene TRBJ2-1; the match to TRBD2 covers 7 bases. The J segment lost 8 bases and the V segment lost 0 bases, leaving 20 bases of the junction unmatched. The V gene's germline CDR1 is SGHRS and CDR2 YFSETQ. The CDR3 length is 19 residues. Here the CDR3 DNA reads TGCGCCAGCAGCTTGGCCGTAGCAGCGGGGCCCCTCCTCGGGTATGAGCAGTTCTTC. Translating it yields CASSLAVAAGPLLGYEQFF.

This clonotype was observed a few times. This chain uses TRBV24-1 with TRBJ1-5; weak D call: TRBD1 (5 bases). The germline V gene has CDR1 KGHDR and CDR2 SFDVKD. Trimming took off 3 bases at V and 2 bases at J, with 10 bases between the two ends. CDR3 length equals 15 residues. The CDR3 sequence: CATSDRTRGNQPQHF. DNA for the CDR3: TGTGCCACCAGTGATCGCACCAGGGGCAATCAGCCCCAGCATTTT.

The V call is TRBV7-9, the J call TRBJ2-1; 8 nucleotides agree with TRBD1. Unmatched junction bases numbered 5, after V lost 4 bases and J lost 6 bases. The CDR3 extends over 14 amino acids. Germline lookup yields CDR1 SEHNR and CDR2 FQNEAQ (reference sequence). CDR3 DNA sequence: TGTGCCAGCAGCTCTGGACAGGGCGGCAATGAGCAGTTCTTC. It is translated as CASSSGQGGNEQFF. Supplemented by reference TRBV7-9 and TRBJ2-1, the full variable domain reads DTGVSQNPRHKITKRGQNVTFRCDPISEHNRLYWYRQTLGQGPEFLTYFQNEAQLEKSRLLSDRFSAERPKGSFSTLEIQRTEQGDSAMYLCASSSGQGGNEQFFGPGTRLTVL.

The chain couples TRBV7-9 to TRBJ1-1; no clear D. V lost 3 bases, J lost 3 bases, and 8 bases lay in between. The V gene's germline CDR1 is SEHNR and CDR2 FQNEAQ (reference sequence). The CDR3 sequence is 13 residues long. For the CDR3, the DNA is TGTGCCAGCAGCTTCGGGTCCTACACTGAAGCTTTCTTT. This encodes CASSFGSYTEAFF. Full variable domain (rest looked up from reference TRBV7-9 and TRBJ1-1): DTGVSQNPRHKITKRGQNVTFRCDPISEHNRLYWYRQTLGQGPEFLTYFQNEAQLEKSRLLSDRFSAERPKGSFSTLEIQRTEQGDSAMYLCASSFGSYTEAFFGQGTRLTVV.

This clonotype was counted a few times. V is TRBV19 and J is TRBJ2-7, with D possibly being TRBD2 (7 bases). Germline V lookup: CDR1 LNHDA, CDR2 SQIVND (reference sequence). Trimming cost V 3 bases and J 2 bases, with 20 bases left between them. The length of the CDR3 is 17 residues. This chain's CDR3 is CASSIQTAAGHPYEQYF. CDR3 coding DNA: TGTGCCAGTAGTATCCAAACGGCAGCGGGACATCCCTACGAGCAGTACTTC. The full variable domain, its missing parts supplied by reference TRBV19 and TRBJ2-7, is DGGITQSPKYLFRKEGQNVTLSCEQNLNHDAMYWYRQDPGQGLRLIYYSQIVNDFQKGDIAEGYSVSREKKESFPLTVTSAQKNPTAFYLCASSIQTAAGHPYEQYFGPGTRLTVT.

The CDR3 reads CASSQRTGLYEQYF. CDR3 nucleotide sequence: TGCGCCAGCAGCCAGAGGACAGGATTGTACGAGCAGTACTTC. This rearrangement joins TRBV4-1 to TRBJ2-7; 7 nucleotides match TRBD1. CDR1 MGHRA and CDR2 YSYEKL come from the germline V gene. This CDR3 region has 14 residues. Unmatched junction bases numbered 6, after V lost 3 bases and J lost 4 bases.

A few counts support this clonotype. The chain uses TRBV5-1 and TRBJ1-1; 7 nucleotides align to TRBD1. The CDR3 runs 14 residues. CDR1 is SGHRS and CDR2 is YFSETQ in the germline V gene. V was pared by 2 bases and J by 1 base, with 2 bases of the junction left unmatched. CDR3 nucleotide sequence: TGCGCCAGCAGCTTCGAGGGGGCGAACACTGAAGCTTTCTTT. Translating it yields CASSFEGANTEAFF.

This chain links TRBV12-5 with TRBJ2-1; D unclear. The germline CDR1 and CDR2 sequences are LGHNT and FRNRAP. This CDR3 contains 17 residues. Trimming left V 2 bases short and J 3 bases short, with 17 bases between. This chain's CDR3 is CASGLSLTLGFYNEQFF. DNA of the CDR3: TGTGCTAGTGGTTTGTCCCTGACTCTGGGATTCTACAATGAGCAGTTCTTC.

This clonotype was found many times. V and J are TRBV6-6 and TRBJ2-1, with D perhaps TRBD2 (5 bases). The germline CDR1 and CDR2 sequences are MNHNY and SVGAGI (reference sequence). The CDR3 covers 13 residues. V was clipped by 5 bases and J by 7 bases, with 12 bases between them. CDR3 loop: CASSPFGINEQFF. The CDR3 region has the DNA TGTGCCAGCAGTCCCTTCGGGATAAATGAGCAGTTCTTC.

This clonotype was recorded many times. The chain uses TRBV12-3 or TRBV12-4 and TRBJ2-3; D is unclear. V was pared by 3 bases and J by 4 bases, with 14 bases between. The CDR3 consists of 15 residues. The CDR3 DNA reads as TGTGCCAGCAGTTTGGCCCCCCGGCACGCAGATACGCAGTATTTT. This encodes CASSLAPRHADTQYF.

This chain uses TRBV9 with TRBJ2-7; D possibly corresponds to TRBD2 (6 bases). V lost 0 bases and J 3 bases, leaving 13 bases between the germline ends. Germline CDR1 and CDR2: SGDLS and YYNGEE. This CDR3 is 15 amino acids long. The DNA of the CDR3 is TGTGCCAGCAGCGTAGCTGGCGGGAATAGCTACGAGCAGTACTTC. Its translation is CASSVAGGNSYEQYF.

The chain joins TRBV7-9 to TRBJ2-1; D is possibly TRBD2 (6 bases). The CDR3 is made up of 16 amino acids. Germline V CDR1 and CDR2: SEHNR, FQNEAQ (reference sequence). V was trimmed by 5 bases and J by 0 bases, leaving 14 bases between them. The CDR3 nucleotides are TGTGCCAGCAGCCCATGCCGGGAGTACTCCTACAATGAGCAGTTCTTC. Residues: CASSPCREYSYNEQFF.

This clonotype turned up a few times. The V gene is TRBV15, the J gene TRBJ1-2, with a possible D match to TRBD1 (5 bases). Germline CDR1 is LNHNV and CDR2 is YYDKDF (reference sequence). The CDR3 extends over 14 amino acids. V gave up 0 bases and J gave up 4 bases, with 9 bases separating them. DNA of the CDR3: TGTGCCACCAGCAGAGACAGGGTAGGCTATGGCTACACCTTC. It is translated as CATSRDRVGYGYTF.

This clonotype was seen more than once but under ten times. The chain couples TRBV10-2 to TRBJ2-5; no firm D call. V was trimmed by 5 bases and J by 7 bases, leaving 11 bases between them. Germline V gene lookup returns CDR1 WSHSY and CDR2 SAAADI. The CDR3 runs 12 residues. The CDR3 here is CASSHELWTQYF. The CDR3 bases are TGCGCCAGCAGTCACGAATTGTGGACCCAGTACTTC.

This clonotype showed up just a few times. This chain links TRBV3-1 with TRBJ2-7; a weak D match, TRBD2 (6 bases). This CDR3 is built from 13 residues. Germline V lookup: CDR1 LGHDT, CDR2 YNNKEL (reference sequence). V lost 3 bases and J 3 bases, leaving 9 bases between the germline ends. CDR3 sequence: CASSHREDYEQYF. The CDR3 DNA follows: TGTGCCAGCAGCCACAGGGAGGACTACGAGCAGTACTTC.

DNA of the CDR3: TGCAGTGCTAGCCGACGGGAGCCCTACGAGCAGTACTTC. It is translated as CSASRREPYEQYF. The rearrangement joins TRBV20-1 to TRBJ2-7; tentatively, D is TRBD2 (6 bases). CDR3 length: 13 residues. Germline V gene sequence: CDR1 DFQATT, CDR2 SNEGSKA (reference sequence). Trimming took off 3 bases at V and 2 bases at J, with 11 bases between the two ends.

This clonotype was observed a few times. The rearrangement joins TRBV20-1 to TRBJ1-1, with 8 bases lining up with TRBD1. The CDR3 spans 14 residues. In germline, CDR1 is DFQATT, CDR2 SNEGSKA (reference sequence). Trimming took 6 bases from V and 7 from J; bases not matched to a gene: 13. This chain's CDR3 is CSANRQGIGDEAFF. The CDR3 bases are TGCAGTGCGAATAGACAGGGGATCGGCGATGAAGCTTTCTTT.

This clonotype was seen once. V is TRBV11-2 and J is TRBJ2-3; possibly TRBD2 for D (5 bases). V lost 2 bases and J 4 bases, leaving 19 bases between the germline ends. Germline CDR1 and CDR2: SGHAT and FQNNGV. The CDR3 runs to 17 residues. As DNA, the CDR3 is TGTGCCAGCAGCTTAAGGTGGGAGCAAGCATTTGCAGATACGCAGTATTTT. Amino acids: CASSLRWEQAFADTQYF.

This clonotype appeared a few times. The gene calls are TRBV29-1 and TRBJ2-1; unclear D gene. CDR3 length equals 12 residues. Trimming took 7 bases from V and 0 from J, leaving 7 bases between them. Germline CDR1 and CDR2: SQVTM and ANQGSEA. CDR3: CSGAASYNEQFF. CDR3 in DNA: TGCAGCGGGGCGGCCTCCTACAATGAGCAGTTCTTC.

This clonotype appeared many times. V and J are TRBV5-6 and TRBJ1-2; 7 bases fit TRBD1. J was trimmed by 2 bases and V by 0 bases; bases with no gene match: 7. The CDR3 is made up of 16 amino acids. Germline CDR1 SGHDT, CDR2 YYEEEE. DNA of the CDR3: TGTGCCAGCAGCTTGGGGGACAGCCCCGCGAACTATGGCTACACCTTC. It specifies CASSLGDSPANYGYTF. Based on the CDR3 plus reference TRBV5-6 and TRBJ1-2, the full variable domain is DAGVTQSPTHLIKTRGQQVTLRCSPKSGHDTVSWYQQALGQGPQFIFQYYEEEERQRGNFPDRFSGHQFPNYSSELNVNALLLGDSALYLCASSLGDSPANYGYTFGSGTRLTVV.

This chain joins TRBV4-2 and TRBJ2-7; 7 bases map to TRBD2. This CDR3 contains 19 residues. V lost 3 bases to trimming and J lost 6 bases; unmatched junction nucleotides: 23. Looked up from germline, CDR1 is LGHNA and CDR2 is YNFKEQ. The CDR3 region is CASSQVSLYGGGPGGEQYF. The CDR3, as DNA: TGTGCCAGCAGCCAGGTATCCCTTTACGGGGGAGGGCCTGGTGGCGAGCAGTACTTC.